This T cell receptor beta chain was obtained from a study of Ad26.COV2.S vaccination and SARS-CoV-2 variants. Only in-frame clones appear in the TCRdb table, and some are missing; sequencing was by immunoSEQ multiplex PCR. The table shows some 340,000 clones, with roughly 84% occurring only once. The CDR3 loop spans 13 amino acids. Trimming pared 6 bases from V and 5 bases from J, leaving 13 bases between. Specified treatment: 15 to 20 received Ad26.COV2.S at low or high dose, single or two shots; several received placebo; per-sample allocation not given. Specimen acquisition occurred on day 63 following the initial vaccine or placebo injection.

The chain combines TRBV12-3 or TRBV12-4 with TRBJ1-2, with TRBD1 as a possible D gene (5 bases). This clonotype was obtained from a person aged 18-60 years who received the Ad26.COV2.S COVID-19 vaccine or a placebo. This sample comprised peripheral blood, obtained in a trial of Ad26.COV2.S vaccine versus placebo. CDR3 sequence: CASSLDRLYGYTF. CDR3 nucleotides: TGTGCCAGCAGCCTCGACAGACTATATGGCTACACCTTC.